This T cell receptor (beta chain) was sequenced in a study of blood T cell repertoires in COVID-19. The overall study: Collection of acute and convalescent COVID-19 samples took place in the United States, Italy and Spain.

V lost 1 base, J lost 4 bases, and 6 bases stayed unmatched. Germline values: CDR1 MDHEN, CDR2 SYDVKM. CDR3 length: 15 amino acids. Under the authors' procedure: Estimates of nucleated cell counts were drawn from the amplification of reference gene primers. Profiling relied on immunoSEQ multiplex PCR, and the TCRdb table lists in-frame clones only, not all of them. V and J calls plus clone size are reproduced from that table; the DNA served to infer D and trimming. The sample comprises approximately 82,000 clones, around four fifths of which are singletons, and over 9.5% rests with the top ten. J is TRBJ1-2 and V is TRBV28, with 7 bases that match TRBD1. The source material was peripheral blood. This receptor was taken from a woman aged 70-85 years with active or convalescent COVID-19. In nucleotides, the CDR3 is TGTGCCAGCAGTTTATCCGAGGGGGCGGGCTATGGCTACACCTTC. Protein: CASSLSEGAGYGYTF.